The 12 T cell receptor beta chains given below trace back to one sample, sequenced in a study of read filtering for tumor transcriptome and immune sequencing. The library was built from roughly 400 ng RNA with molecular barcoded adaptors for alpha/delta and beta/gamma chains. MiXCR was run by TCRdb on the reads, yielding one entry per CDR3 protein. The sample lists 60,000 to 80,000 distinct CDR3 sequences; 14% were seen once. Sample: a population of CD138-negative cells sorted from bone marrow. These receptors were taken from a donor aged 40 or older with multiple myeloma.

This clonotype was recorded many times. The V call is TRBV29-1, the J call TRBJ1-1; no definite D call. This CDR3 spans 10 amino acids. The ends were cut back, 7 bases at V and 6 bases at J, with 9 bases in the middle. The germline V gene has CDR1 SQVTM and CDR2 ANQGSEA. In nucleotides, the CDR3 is TGCAGCGCTTTTGGGCCTGAAGCTTTCTTT. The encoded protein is CSAFGPEAFF. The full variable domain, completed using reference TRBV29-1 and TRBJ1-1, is SAVISQKPSRDICQRGTSLTIQCQVDSQVTMMFWYRQQPGQSLTLIATANQGSEATYESGFVIDKFPISRPNLTFSTLTVSNMSPEDSSIYLCSAFGPEAFFGQGTRLTVV.

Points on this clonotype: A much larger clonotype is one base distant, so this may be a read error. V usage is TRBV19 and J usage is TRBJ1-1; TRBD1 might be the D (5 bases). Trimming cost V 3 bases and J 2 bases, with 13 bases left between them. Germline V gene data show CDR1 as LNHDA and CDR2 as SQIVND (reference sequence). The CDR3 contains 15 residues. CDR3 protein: CASSMGDSINTEAFF. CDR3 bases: TGTGCCAGTAGTATGGGGGATAGTATAAACACTGAAGCTTTCTTT. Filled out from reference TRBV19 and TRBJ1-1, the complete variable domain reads DGGITQSPKYLFRKEGQNVTLSCEQNLNHDAMYWYRQDPGQGLRLIYYSQIVNDFQKGDIAEGYSVSREKKESFPLTVTSAQKNPTAFYLCASSMGDSINTEAFFGQGTRLTVV.

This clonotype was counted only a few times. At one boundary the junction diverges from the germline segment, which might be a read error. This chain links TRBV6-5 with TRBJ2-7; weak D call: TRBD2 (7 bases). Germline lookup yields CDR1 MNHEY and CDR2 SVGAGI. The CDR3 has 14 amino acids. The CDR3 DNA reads TGTGCCAGCAGTCGCGGGGGCCCCACCTACGGGCAGTACTTC. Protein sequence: CASSRGGPTYGQYF.

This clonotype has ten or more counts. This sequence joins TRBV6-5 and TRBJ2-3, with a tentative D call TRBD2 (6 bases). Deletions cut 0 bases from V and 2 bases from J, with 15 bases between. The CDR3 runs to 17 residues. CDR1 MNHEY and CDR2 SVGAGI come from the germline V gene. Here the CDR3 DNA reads TGTGCCAGCAGTTACTCCCGACTAGGACCGAACACAGATACGCAGTATTTT. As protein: CASSYSRLGPNTDTQYF.

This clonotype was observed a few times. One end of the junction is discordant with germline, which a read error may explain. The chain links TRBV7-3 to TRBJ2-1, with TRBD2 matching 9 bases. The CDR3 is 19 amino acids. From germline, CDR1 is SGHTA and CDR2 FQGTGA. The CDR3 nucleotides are TGTGCCAGTAGCTTAGCAGGCTCCCCAGGTAGCGGGAGATTTAGTGAGCAGTTCTTC. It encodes CASSLAGSPGSGRFSEQFF.

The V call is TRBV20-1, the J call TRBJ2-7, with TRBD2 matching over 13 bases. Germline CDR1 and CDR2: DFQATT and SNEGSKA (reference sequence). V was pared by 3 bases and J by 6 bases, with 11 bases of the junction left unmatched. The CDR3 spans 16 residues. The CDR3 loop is CSARITGTSGVSEQYF. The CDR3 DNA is TGCAGTGCTAGGATAACCGGGACTAGCGGGGTTTCCGAGCAGTACTTC.

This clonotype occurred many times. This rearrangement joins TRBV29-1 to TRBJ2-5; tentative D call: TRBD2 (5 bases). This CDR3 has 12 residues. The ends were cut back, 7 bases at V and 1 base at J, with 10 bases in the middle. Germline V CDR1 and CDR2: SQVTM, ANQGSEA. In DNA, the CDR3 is TGCAGCGCCGGACTCGCCCAAGAGACCCAGTACTTC. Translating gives CSAGLAQETQYF.

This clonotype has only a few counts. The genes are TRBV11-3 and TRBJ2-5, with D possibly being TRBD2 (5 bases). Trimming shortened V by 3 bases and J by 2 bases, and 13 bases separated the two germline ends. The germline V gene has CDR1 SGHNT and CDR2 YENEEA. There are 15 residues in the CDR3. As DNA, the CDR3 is TGTGCCAGCAGCTTGGGCGGGTTGTCGCAAGAGACCCAGTACTTC. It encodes CASSLGGLSQETQYF.

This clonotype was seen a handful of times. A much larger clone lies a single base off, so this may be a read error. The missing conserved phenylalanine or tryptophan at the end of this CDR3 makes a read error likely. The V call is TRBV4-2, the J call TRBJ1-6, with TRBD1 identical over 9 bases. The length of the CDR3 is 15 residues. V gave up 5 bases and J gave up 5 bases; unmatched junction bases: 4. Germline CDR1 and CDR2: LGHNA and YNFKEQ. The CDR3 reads CASSSRQGDNSPLHY. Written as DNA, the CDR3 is TGTGCCAGCAGCTCACGACAGGGGGATAATTCACCCCTCCACTAT.

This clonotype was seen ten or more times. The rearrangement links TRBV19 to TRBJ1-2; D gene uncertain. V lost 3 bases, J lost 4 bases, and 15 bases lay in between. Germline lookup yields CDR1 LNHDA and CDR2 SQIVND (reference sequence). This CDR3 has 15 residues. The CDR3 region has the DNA TGTGCCAGTAGTATGGAGCAGGCAAGCGTCTATGGCTACACCTTC. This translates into CASSMEQASVYGYTF.

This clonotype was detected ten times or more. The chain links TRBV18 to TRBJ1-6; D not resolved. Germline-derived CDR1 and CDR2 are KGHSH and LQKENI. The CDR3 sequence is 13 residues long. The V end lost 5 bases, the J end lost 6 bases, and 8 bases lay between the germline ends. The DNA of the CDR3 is TGTGCCAGCTCAAGTGCGGCTAATTCACCCCTCCACTTT. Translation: CASSSAANSPLHF.

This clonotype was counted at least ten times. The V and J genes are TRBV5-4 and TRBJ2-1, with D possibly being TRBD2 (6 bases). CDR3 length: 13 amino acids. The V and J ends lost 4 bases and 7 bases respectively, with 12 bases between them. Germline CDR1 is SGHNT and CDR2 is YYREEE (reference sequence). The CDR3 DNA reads TGTGCCAGCAGCCGGTCCGGGGGAAATGAGCAGTTCTTC. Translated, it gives CASSRSGGNEQFF.